This entry features one T cell receptor beta chain sequence. Its antigen is currently unknown. These data are taken from a study of cytomegalovirus exposure and HLA in healthy donors. Study information: Roughly 80 million unique TCRs from HLA-typed donors made up an early data release.

Notes on the study in general: Among TCR sequences, most were rare, though some public TCRs appeared in many donors. Later analysis identified several of the most significant clusters that appeared linked to common viral pathogens.

PCR primers comprised 60 Vbeta and 13 Jbeta primers. The data were produced by immunoSEQ multiplex PCR, yet TCRdb's version contains in-frame clones alone and is incomplete. The sample has about 120,000 clones, around 73% seen once. CDR3 size: 14 residues. Germline CDR1 reads SGHTA; CDR2 reads FQGNSA. V lost 8 bases and J lost 5; bases outside the gene matches: 7. The V and J genes are TRBV7-2 and TRBJ2-2; 8 nucleotides line up with TRBD1. Specimen: PBMCs. The source of this sequence is a woman aged 35 to 49 in good health and CMV-seropositive. CDR3 DNA: TGTGCCAGCCGCCGGACAGGGCAGACCGGGGAGCTGTTTTTT. Protein sequence: CASRRTGQTGELFF.